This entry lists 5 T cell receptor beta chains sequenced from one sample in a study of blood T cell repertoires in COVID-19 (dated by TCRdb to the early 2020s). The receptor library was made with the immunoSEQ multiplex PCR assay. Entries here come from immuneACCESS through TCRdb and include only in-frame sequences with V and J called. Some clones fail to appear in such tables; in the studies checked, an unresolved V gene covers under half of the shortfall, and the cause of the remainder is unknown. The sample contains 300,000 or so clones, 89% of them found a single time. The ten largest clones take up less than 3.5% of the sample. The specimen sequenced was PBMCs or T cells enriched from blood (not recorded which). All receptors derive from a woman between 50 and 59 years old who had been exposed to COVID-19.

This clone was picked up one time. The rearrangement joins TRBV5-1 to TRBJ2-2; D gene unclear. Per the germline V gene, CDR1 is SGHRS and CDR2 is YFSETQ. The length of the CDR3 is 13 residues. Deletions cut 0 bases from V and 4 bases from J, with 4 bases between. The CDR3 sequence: CASSLAGTGELFF. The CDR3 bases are TGCGCCAGCAGCTTGGCAGGCACCGGGGAGCTGTTTTTT.

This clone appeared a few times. The CDR3 sequence is CASSYRGTTTGNEQFF. The CDR3 DNA reads TGTGCCAGCAGCTATCGAGGGACAACTACAGGAAATGAGCAGTTCTTC. The J gene is TRBJ2-1, the V gene TRBV7-2; perhaps TRBD1 as D (6 bases). The CDR3 runs to 16 residues. Germline V gene lookup returns CDR1 SGHTA and CDR2 FQGNSA. V lost 4 bases, J lost 7 bases, and 20 bases lay in between.

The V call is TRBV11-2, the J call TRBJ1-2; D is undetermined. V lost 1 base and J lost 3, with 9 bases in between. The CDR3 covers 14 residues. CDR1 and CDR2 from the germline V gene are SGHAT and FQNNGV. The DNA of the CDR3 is TGTGCCAGCAGCTTAGGTCCCCGGGACTATGGCTACACCTTC. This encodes CASSLGPRDYGYTF.

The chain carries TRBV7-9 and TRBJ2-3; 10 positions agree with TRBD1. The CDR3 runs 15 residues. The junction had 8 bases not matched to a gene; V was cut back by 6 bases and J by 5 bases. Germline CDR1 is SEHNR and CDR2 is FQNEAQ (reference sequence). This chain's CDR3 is CASRQTGGLVDTQYF. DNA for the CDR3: TGTGCCAGCAGACAGACAGGGGGCCTGGTAGATACGCAGTATTTT.

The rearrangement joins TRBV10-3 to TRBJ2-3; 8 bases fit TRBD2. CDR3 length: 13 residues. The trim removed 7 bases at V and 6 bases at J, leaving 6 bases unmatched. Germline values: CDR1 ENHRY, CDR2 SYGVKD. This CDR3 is CAIKAGGSDTQYF. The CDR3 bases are TGTGCCATCAAGGCGGGGGGTTCGGATACGCAGTATTTT.